These 28 T cell receptor beta chains were all obtained from the same sample, sequenced in a study of OX40 agonist ivuxolimab in advanced cancers. Sequenced by immunoSEQ multiplex PCR; TCRdb stores in-frame clones only, minus some. The table shows approximately 130,000 clones, with 90% to 95% occurring only once. The sequencing used CD4+ or CD8+ T cells sorted from blood, collected in a trial of the OX40 agonist ivuxolimab. These receptors all stem from an adult with an advanced solid tumor such as melanoma, head and neck, liver or kidney cancer.

The genes are TRBV4-3 and TRBJ2-7; 11 bases agree with TRBD2. The V segment lost 0 bases and the J segment 12 bases; nucleotides outside the gene matches: 19. Germline V CDR1 and CDR2: LGHNA, YSLEER. The CDR3 consists of 18 residues. The chain's CDR3 is CASSQDPHGGATSGTPYF. The DNA of the CDR3 is TGCGCCAGCAGCCAAGATCCACATGGAGGTGCGACTAGCGGGACTCCGTACTTC.

The CDR3 is CSVGGQTTQYF. CDR3 bases: TGCAGCGTTGGGGGGCAGACGACCCAGTACTTC. This chain links TRBV29-1 with TRBJ2-5; possible D gene TRBD1, 6 bases. This CDR3 has 11 amino acids. V lost 4 bases to trimming and J lost 7 bases, with 10 bases between them. The germline V gene encodes CDR1 SQVTM and CDR2 ANQGSEA.

This clone was recorded once. The gene calls are TRBV7-2 and TRBJ2-7; 7 nucleotides line up with TRBD1. The CDR3 spans 11 residues. Germline lookup yields CDR1 SGHTA and CDR2 FQGNSA. The junction had 4 bases not matched to a gene; V was cut back by 4 bases and J by 10 bases. The CDR3 sequence is CASSSDRVQYF. CDR3 coding DNA: TGTGCCAGCAGCTCTGACAGGGTTCAGTACTTC.

V and J are TRBV7-9 and TRBJ1-1, with 10 bases matching TRBD1. J gave up 1 base and V 1 base, and 6 bases lay outside the gene matches. Germline V gives CDR1 SEHNR, CDR2 FQNEAQ (reference sequence). This CDR3 comprises 17 residues. The CDR3 region is CASSLGQGAFRNTEAFF. CDR3 coding DNA: TGTGCCAGCAGCTTAGGACAGGGGGCCTTTCGGAACACTGAAGCTTTCTTT.

The gene calls are TRBV9 and TRBJ2-3; the D is unclear. V lost 4 bases and J lost 2, with 17 bases in between. Germline V CDR1 and CDR2: SGDLS, YYNGEE. This CDR3 spans 16 amino acids. The CDR3 DNA follows: TGTGCCAGCAGCCTCCCCCTCGACGGGTACACAGATACGCAGTATTTT. The encoded protein is CASSLPLDGYTDTQYF. Full variable domain (outside the CDR3, taken from reference TRBV9 and TRBJ2-3): DSGVTQTPKHLITATGQRVTLRCSPRSGDLSVYWYQQSLDQGLQFLIQYYNGEERAKGNILERFSAQQFPDLHSELNLSSLELGDSALYFCASSLPLDGYTDTQYFGPGTRLTVL.

This clone was observed a few times. The chain links TRBV25-1 to TRBJ2-2, with D possibly being TRBD1 (6 bases). Trimming removed 2 bases from V and 0 bases from J, with 7 bases in between. Germline CDR1 MGHDK, CDR2 SYGVNS. This CDR3 is built from 15 residues. CDR3: CASSEPGANTGELFF. Written as DNA, the CDR3 is TGTGCCAGCAGTGAACCAGGGGCGAACACCGGGGAGCTGTTTTTT.

The chain links TRBV28 to TRBJ1-5, with D hard to call. Between the trimmed V and J ends, which lost 3 bases and 2 bases, there was a span of 11 bases. Germline V lookup: CDR1 MDHEN, CDR2 SYDVKM. The CDR3 runs to 15 residues. The DNA of the CDR3 is TGTGCCAGCAGTTTCGGTAGGCTGGGCAATCAGCCCCAGCATTTT. Residues: CASSFGRLGNQPQHF.

The genes are TRBV4-3 and TRBJ2-7, with 9 positions matching TRBD1. The CDR3 runs to 17 residues. Per the germline V gene, CDR1 is LGHNA and CDR2 is YSLEER. The trim removed 0 bases at V and 5 bases at J, leaving 11 bases unmatched. The CDR3 here is CASSQDRFGTGSDEQYF. CDR3 DNA: TGCGCCAGCAGCCAAGATAGGTTCGGGACAGGGTCCGACGAGCAGTACTTC.

The chain uses TRBV4-3 and TRBJ1-4; 9 nucleotides agree with TRBD1. The V gene end was trimmed by 1 base and the J gene end by 8 bases; junction bases not matched to a gene: 17. The CDR3 covers 19 residues. Looked up from germline, CDR1 is LGHNA and CDR2 is YSLEER. In DNA, the CDR3 is TGCGCCAGCAGCCAAGCTTACGCCTGGGGACAGGGTTTCAACGAAAAACTGTTTTTT. Translating gives CASSQAYAWGQGFNEKLFF.

The chain couples TRBV27 to TRBJ2-3, with 8 bases fitting TRBD2. The V gene end was trimmed by 5 bases and the J gene end by 8 bases; junction bases not matched to a gene: 12. This CDR3 is 15 amino acids long. From germline, CDR1 is MNHEY and CDR2 SMNVEV (reference sequence). CDR3 sequence (DNA): TGTGCCAGCAGTGGACTAGCCGCGTCGTACGGTACGCAGTATTTT. Protein product: CASSGLAASYGTQYF.

The chain is built from TRBV11-2 and TRBJ2-5; TRBD2 aligns across 15 bases. The germline gives CDR1 SGHAT, CDR2 FQNNGV. J was trimmed by 5 bases and V by 3 bases; bases with no gene match: 10. The CDR3 sequence is 18 residues long. The CDR3 bases are TGTGCCAGCAGCTTCCCCGGTGGACTAGCGGGGGGGCCCGAGACCCAGTACTTC. This gives the protein CASSFPGGLAGGPETQYF.

This clone showed up just once. This chain links TRBV27 with TRBJ1-1, with 8 bases lining up with TRBD1. The germline gives CDR1 MNHEY, CDR2 SMNVEV (reference sequence). The CDR3 totals 15 residues. J was trimmed by 5 bases and V by 5 bases; bases with no gene match: 10. The chain's CDR3 is CASSPWTGPKTEAFF. Here the CDR3 DNA reads TGTGCCAGCAGTCCCTGGACAGGGCCCAAGACTGAAGCTTTCTTT.

The V gene is TRBV10-2, the J gene TRBJ1-1; 8 positions match TRBD1. Trimming removed 7 bases from V and 1 base from J; junction bases left unmatched: 2. Germline assignment: CDR1 WSHSY and CDR2 SAAADI. This CDR3 comprises 13 residues. The CDR3 loop is CASTGQGNTEAFF. The CDR3 nucleotides are TGCGCCAGCACTGGACAGGGGAACACTGAAGCTTTCTTT.

The rearrangement joins TRBV5-8 to TRBJ2-7; D is uncertain. Trimming removed 5 bases from V and 6 bases from J, with 12 bases in between. Germline V lookup: CDR1 SGHTS, CDR2 YDEGEE. The CDR3 totals 12 residues. CDR3 in DNA: TGTGCCAGCAGTCCCCCCGTCGGCGAGCAGTACTTC. Its translation is CASSPPVGEQYF.

Note on this clone: Lacking the conserved final phenylalanine or tryptophan, this CDR3 likely reflects a read error. J is TRBJ1-1 and V is TRBV29-1; 7 nucleotides agree with TRBD1. Germline V gene data show CDR1 as SQVTM and CDR2 as ANQGSEA. The CDR3 is made up of 16 amino acids. After removal of 5 bases from V and 0 bases from J, the junction contained 12 bases not matched to a gene. CDR3 in amino acids: CSVKRRDSIMNTEAFS. The DNA for the CDR3 is TGCAGCGTTAAACGCCGGGACAGCATCATGAACACTGAAGCTTTCTCT.

As to this clone: A junction boundary mismatches the germline segment, possibly from a read error. The chain recombines TRBV7-7 with TRBJ2-1; perhaps TRBD2 as D (6 bases). The CDR3 extends over 16 amino acids. Germline-derived CDR1 and CDR2 are SSHAT and FNYEAQ (reference sequence). The CDR3 is CASSPRRAGTYNEQFF. CDR3 sequence (DNA): TGTGCTAGCAGCCCCCGGAGAGCGGGTACCTACAATGAGCAGTTCTTC.

The genes are TRBV7-2 and TRBJ2-1; weak D call: TRBD1 (7 bases). CDR1 and CDR2 (germline): SGHTA, FQGNSA. This CDR3 has 14 residues. V lost 5 bases, J lost 4 bases, and 12 bases lay in between. CDR3 sequence (DNA): TGTGCCAGCAGCCGACAGGGAGGTTACAATGAGCAGTTCTTC. Protein product: CASSRQGGYNEQFF.

CDR3 protein: CASSPEGAEQPQHF. CDR3 DNA: TGTGCCAGCAGCCCCGAGGGGGCAGAACAGCCCCAGCATTTT. The chain carries TRBV5-6 and TRBJ1-5, with 7 bases matching TRBD1. From germline, CDR1 is SGHDT and CDR2 YYEEEE. The V gene end was trimmed by 4 bases and the J gene end by 7 bases; junction bases not matched to a gene: 8. This CDR3 is built from 14 residues.

The chain has TRBV9 and TRBJ2-1; 7 nucleotides line up with TRBD1. V shed 6 bases, J shed 9 bases, and the junction held 15 bases outside the gene matches. The CDR3 loop spans 15 amino acids. Germline assignment: CDR1 SGDLS and CDR2 YYNGEE. The CDR3 spells CASNVRGFDGVEQFF. The CDR3 coding sequence is TGTGCCAGCAACGTCAGGGGGTTCGATGGAGTTGAGCAGTTCTTC.

This clone was seen just once. The gene calls are TRBV5-4 and TRBJ2-5, with 9 positions matching TRBD2. Per germline, CDR1 SGHNT and CDR2 YYREEE (reference sequence). The V and J ends lost 4 bases and 5 bases, in that order; junction bases with no gene match: 9. The CDR3 has 15 residues. The CDR3 protein is CASSPRREGRETQYF. In DNA, the CDR3 is TGTGCCAGCAGCCCGAGGCGGGAGGGCCGGGAGACCCAGTACTTC.

Written as DNA, the CDR3 is TGTGCCAGGGATCCAGACAGGGGGCTCAAAGGAAGGGAGCTGTTTTTT. Encoded protein: CARDPDRGLKGRELFF. V is TRBV7-5 and J is TRBJ2-2; TRBD1, the D gene given by the table, was not confirmed from the DNA. TRBV7-5 is deemed a pseudogene. This CDR3 spans 16 amino acids.

CDR3 protein: CASSFDRGTYEQYF. CDR3 coding DNA: TGTGCCAGCAGTTTTGATAGGGGGACTTACGAGCAGTACTTC. V gene TRBV28 combines with J gene TRBJ2-7; the D call may be TRBD1 or TRBD2 (6 bases each). The CDR3 runs to 14 residues. Germline loops: CDR1 MDHEN, CDR2 SYDVKM. Trimming left V 3 bases short and J 4 bases short, with 13 bases between.

DNA of the CDR3: TGTGCCTGGAGATATAGCAATCAGCCCCAGCATTTT. Its protein product is CAWRYSNQPQHF. The chain is built from TRBV30 and TRBJ1-5; D unclear. Trimming removed 3 bases at V and 0 bases at J, with 3 bases between. The germline V gene encodes CDR1 GTSNPN and CDR2 SVGIG (reference sequence). The CDR3 is made up of 12 amino acids.

The V and J genes are TRBV15 and TRBJ2-7; D ambiguous. The V end was cut by 2 bases, the J end by 5 bases, with 16 bases between. The CDR3 covers 15 residues. Germline CDR1 and CDR2: LNHNV and YYDKDF (reference sequence). CDR3 bases: TGTGCCACCAGCAGACTTGTTTCTGGGTTGAACGAGCAGTACTTC. This sequence encodes CATSRLVSGLNEQYF.

In its sample, this clone was seen once. The genes are TRBV5-1 and TRBJ1-1; the match to TRBD1 covers 7 bases. Trimming at V came to 0 bases and at J to 7 bases, leaving 9 bases not matched to a gene. The V gene's germline CDR1 is SGHRS and CDR2 YFSETQ. The CDR3 length is 15 residues. Here the CDR3 reads CASSLATGVDYEAFF. For the CDR3, the DNA is TGCGCCAGCAGCTTGGCAACAGGGGTGGACTATGAAGCTTTCTTT.

The chain combines TRBV18 with TRBJ1-5, with D perhaps matching TRBD1 (6 bases). Trimming pared 3 bases from V and 2 bases from J, leaving 8 bases between. The CDR3 is 14 residues long. The germline V gene encodes CDR1 KGHSH and CDR2 LQKENI. The DNA of the CDR3 is TGTGCCAGCTCACCGGCAGGGGGCAATCAGCCCCAGCATTTT. Protein product: CASSPAGGNQPQHF.

This clone was seen a single time. V and J are TRBV5-1 and TRBJ1-1; D gene ambiguous. Trimming pared 0 bases from V and 3 bases from J, leaving 15 bases between. The CDR3 is 16 amino acids. CDR1 and CDR2 (germline): SGHRS, YFSETQ. This chain's CDR3 is CASSLAFKGADTEAFF. CDR3 coding DNA: TGCGCCAGCAGCTTGGCTTTTAAGGGAGCAGACACTGAAGCTTTCTTT.

The sample holds a few counts of this clone. The V and J genes are TRBV7-9 and TRBJ1-2; weak D call: TRBD1 (5 bases). This CDR3 comprises 12 residues. Per germline, CDR1 SEHNR and CDR2 FQNEAQ (reference sequence). V was pared by 3 bases and J by 5 bases, with 7 bases between. The CDR3: CASSLGPYGYTF. The DNA for the CDR3 is TGTGCCAGCAGCTTGGGACCGTATGGCTACACCTTC.